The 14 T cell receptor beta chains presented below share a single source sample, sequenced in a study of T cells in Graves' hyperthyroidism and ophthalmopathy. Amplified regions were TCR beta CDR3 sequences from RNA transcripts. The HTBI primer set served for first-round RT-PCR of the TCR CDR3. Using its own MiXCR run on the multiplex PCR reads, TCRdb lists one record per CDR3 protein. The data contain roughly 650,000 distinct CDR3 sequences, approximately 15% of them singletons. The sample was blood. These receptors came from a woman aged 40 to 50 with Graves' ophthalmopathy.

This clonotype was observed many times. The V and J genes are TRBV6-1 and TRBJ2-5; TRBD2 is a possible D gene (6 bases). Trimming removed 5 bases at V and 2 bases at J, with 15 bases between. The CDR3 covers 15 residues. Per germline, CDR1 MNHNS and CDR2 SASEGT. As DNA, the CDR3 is TGTGCCAGCAGTTCCCACCGCGGGGTTCAAGAGACCCAGTACTTC. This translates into CASSSHRGVQETQYF.

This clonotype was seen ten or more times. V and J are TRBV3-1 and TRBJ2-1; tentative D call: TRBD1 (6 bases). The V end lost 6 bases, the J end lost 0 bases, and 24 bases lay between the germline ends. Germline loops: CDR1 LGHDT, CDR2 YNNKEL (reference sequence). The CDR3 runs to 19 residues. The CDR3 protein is CASSPKYLLGGVSYNEQFF. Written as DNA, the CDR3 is TGTGCCAGCAGTCCTAAATACCTCCTAGGGGGAGTCTCCTACAATGAGCAGTTCTTC.

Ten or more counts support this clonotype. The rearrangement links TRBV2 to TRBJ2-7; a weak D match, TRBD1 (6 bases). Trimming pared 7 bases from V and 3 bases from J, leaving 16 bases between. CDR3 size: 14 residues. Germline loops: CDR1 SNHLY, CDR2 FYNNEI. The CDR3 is CASKQGVGGYEQYF. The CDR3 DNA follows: TGTGCCAGCAAACAGGGAGTAGGCGGCTACGAGCAGTACTTC.

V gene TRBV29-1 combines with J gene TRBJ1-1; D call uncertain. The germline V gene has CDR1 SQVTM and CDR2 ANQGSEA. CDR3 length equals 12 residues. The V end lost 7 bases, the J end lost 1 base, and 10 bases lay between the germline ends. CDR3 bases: TGCAGCGGGGGTCCAGAGAACACTGAAGCTTTCTTT. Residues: CSGGPENTEAFF. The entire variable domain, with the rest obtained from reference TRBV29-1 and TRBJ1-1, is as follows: SAVISQKPSRDICQRGTSLTIQCQVDSQVTMMFWYRQQPGQSLTLIATANQGSEATYESGFVIDKFPISRPNLTFSTLTVSNMSPEDSSIYLCSGGPENTEAFFGQGTRLTVV.

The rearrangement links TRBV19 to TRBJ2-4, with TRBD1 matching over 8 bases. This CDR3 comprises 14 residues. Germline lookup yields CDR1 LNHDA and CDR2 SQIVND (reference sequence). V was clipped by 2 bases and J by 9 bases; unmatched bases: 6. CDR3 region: CASSITGGRGIQYF. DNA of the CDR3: TGTGCCAGTAGTATAACAGGGGGAAGGGGCATTCAGTACTTC.

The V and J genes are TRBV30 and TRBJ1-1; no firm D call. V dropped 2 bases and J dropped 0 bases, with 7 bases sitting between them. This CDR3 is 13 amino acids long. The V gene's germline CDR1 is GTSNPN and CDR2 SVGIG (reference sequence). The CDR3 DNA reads TGTGCCTGGAGTTTAGCCATGAACACTGAAGCTTTCTTT. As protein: CAWSLAMNTEAFF.

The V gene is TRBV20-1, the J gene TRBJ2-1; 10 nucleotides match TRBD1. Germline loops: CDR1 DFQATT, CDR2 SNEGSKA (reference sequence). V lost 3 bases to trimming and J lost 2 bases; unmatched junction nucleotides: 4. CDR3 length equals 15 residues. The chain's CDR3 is CSARAGTGAYNEQFF. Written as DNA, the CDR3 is TGCAGTGCTAGGGCCGGGACAGGGGCCTACAATGAGCAGTTCTTC.

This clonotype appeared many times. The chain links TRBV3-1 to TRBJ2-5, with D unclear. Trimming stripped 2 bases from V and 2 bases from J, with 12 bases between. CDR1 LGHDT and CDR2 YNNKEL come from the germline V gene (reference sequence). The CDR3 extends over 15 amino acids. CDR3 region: CASSQKRSLQETQYF. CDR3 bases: TGTGCCAGCAGCCAAAAGCGCTCCTTACAAGAGACCCAGTACTTC.

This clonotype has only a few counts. CDR3 sequence: CASRTGGSGTDTQYF. DNA for the CDR3: TGTGCCAGCAGGACCGGGGGCTCGGGCACAGATACGCAGTATTTT. V is TRBV28 and J is TRBJ2-3, with D tentatively TRBD1 or TRBD2 (6 bases each). Germline CDR1 is MDHEN and CDR2 is SYDVKM. The ends were cut back, 6 bases at V and 1 base at J, with 14 bases in the middle. CDR3 length equals 15 residues.

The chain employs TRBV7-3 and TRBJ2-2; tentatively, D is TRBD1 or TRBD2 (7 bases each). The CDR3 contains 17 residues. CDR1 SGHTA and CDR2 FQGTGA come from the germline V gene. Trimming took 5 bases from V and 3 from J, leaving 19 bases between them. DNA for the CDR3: TGTGCCAGCAGCCCGGCCGGGGGGACAGATTACACCGGGGAGCTGTTTTTT. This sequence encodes CASSPAGGTDYTGELFF.

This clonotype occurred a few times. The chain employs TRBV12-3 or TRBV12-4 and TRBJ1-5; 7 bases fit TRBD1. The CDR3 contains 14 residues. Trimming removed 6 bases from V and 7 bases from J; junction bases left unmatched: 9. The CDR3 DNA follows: TGTGCCAGCAGGCCCCGGGACAGAGCGCAGCCCCAGCATTTT. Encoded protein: CASRPRDRAQPQHF.

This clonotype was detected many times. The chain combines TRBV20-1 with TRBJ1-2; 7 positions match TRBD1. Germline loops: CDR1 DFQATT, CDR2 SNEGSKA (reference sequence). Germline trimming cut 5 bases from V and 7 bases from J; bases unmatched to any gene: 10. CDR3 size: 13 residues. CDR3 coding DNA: TGCAGTGCTGATCGACAGGGATCTCGTGGCTACACCTTC. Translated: CSADRQGSRGYTF.

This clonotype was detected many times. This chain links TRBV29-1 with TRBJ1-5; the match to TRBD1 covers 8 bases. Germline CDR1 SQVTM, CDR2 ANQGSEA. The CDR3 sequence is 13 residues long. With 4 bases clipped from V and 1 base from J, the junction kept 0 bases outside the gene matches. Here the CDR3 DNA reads TGCAGCGTTGGACAGGGGAGCAATCAGCCCCAGCATTTT. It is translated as CSVGQGSNQPQHF.

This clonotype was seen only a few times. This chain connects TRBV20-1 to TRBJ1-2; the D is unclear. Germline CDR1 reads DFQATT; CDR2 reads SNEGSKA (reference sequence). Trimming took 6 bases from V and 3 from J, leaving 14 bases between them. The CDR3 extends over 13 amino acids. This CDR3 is CSAGPVGHYGYTF. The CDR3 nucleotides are TGCAGTGCCGGCCCCGTTGGGCACTATGGCTACACCTTC.